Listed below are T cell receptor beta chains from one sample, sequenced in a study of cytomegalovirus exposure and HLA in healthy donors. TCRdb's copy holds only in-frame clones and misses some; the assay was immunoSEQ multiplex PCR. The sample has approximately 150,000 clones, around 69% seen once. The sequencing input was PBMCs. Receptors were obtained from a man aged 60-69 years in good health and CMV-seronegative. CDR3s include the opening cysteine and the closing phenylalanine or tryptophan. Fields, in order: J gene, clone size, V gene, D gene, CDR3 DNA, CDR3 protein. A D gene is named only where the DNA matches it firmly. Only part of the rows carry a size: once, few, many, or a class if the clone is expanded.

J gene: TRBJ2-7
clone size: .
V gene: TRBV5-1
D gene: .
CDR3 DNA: TGCGCCAGCAGTCTGGCAAGCAGGGACTACGAGCAGTACTTC
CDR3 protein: CASSLASRDYEQYF

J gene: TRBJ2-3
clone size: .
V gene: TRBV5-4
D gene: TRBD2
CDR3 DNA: TGTGCCAGCAGCCCGGGACTAGCGGGGGGCCGTGGCACAGATACGCAGTATTTT
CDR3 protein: CASSPGLAGGRGTDTQYF

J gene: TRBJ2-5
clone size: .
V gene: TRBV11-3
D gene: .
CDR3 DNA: TGTGCCAGCAGCCCTCGTAAAGGAGGAATCCATTTGGAGACCCAGTACTTC
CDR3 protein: CASSPRKGGIHLETQYF

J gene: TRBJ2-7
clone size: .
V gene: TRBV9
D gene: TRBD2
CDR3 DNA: TGTGCCAGCAGTGAAGGCGGTCTAGCGGGGACCTACGAGCAGTACTTC
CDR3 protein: CASSEGGLAGTYEQYF

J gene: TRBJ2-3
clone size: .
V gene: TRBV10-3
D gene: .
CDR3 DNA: TGTGCCACAACTAGCACAGATACGCAGTATTTT
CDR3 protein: CATTSTDTQYF

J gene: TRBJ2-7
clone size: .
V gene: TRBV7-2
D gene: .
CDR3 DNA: TGTGCCAGCAGGGGGAGGATCCCCTACGAGCAGTACTTC
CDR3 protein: CASRGRIPYEQYF

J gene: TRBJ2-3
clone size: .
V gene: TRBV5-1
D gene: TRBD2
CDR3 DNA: TGCGCCAGCAGCTCTGAGGGGCGGGAGGTGGCAGATACGCAGTATTTT
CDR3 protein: CASSSEGREVADTQYF

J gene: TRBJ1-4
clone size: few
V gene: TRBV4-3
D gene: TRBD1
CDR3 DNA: TGCGCCAGCAGCCAAGTGTACAGGGGGCGGGAAAAACTGTTTTTT
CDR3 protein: CASSQVYRGREKLFF

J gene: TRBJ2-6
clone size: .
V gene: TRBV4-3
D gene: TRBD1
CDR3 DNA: TGCGCCAGCAGCCATCTCCAGGACAGGGGGCAATCTGGGGCCAACGTCCTGACTTTC
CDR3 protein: CASSHLQDRGQSGANVLTF

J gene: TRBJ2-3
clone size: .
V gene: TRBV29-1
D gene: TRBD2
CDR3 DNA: TGCAGCGTTACCCGAGCACTAGCGGAATCAGATACGCAGTATTTT
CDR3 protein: CSVTRALAESDTQYF

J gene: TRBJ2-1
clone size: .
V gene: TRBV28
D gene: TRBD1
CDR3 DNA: TGTGCCAGCAGTCCCCAAGGACAGGGAGTCCACAATGAGCAGTTCTTC
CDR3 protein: CASSPQGQGVHNEQFF

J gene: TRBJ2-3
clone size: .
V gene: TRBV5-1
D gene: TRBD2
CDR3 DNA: TGCGCCAGCAGCTTGTTGGCGGGGGAAACGCAGTATTTT
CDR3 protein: CASSLLAGETQYF

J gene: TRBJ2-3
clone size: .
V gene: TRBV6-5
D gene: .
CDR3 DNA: TGTGCCAGCAGATCCCTTCCCGGGATGGGAGATACGCAGTATTTT
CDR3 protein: CASRSLPGMGDTQYF

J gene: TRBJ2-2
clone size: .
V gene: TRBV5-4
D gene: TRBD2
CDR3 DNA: TGTGCCAGCGGGAGGGGAGGTGGGGGGTTGAACACCGGGGAGCTGTTTTTT
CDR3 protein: CASGRGGGGLNTGELFF

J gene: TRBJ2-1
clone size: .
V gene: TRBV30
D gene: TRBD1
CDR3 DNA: TGTGCCTGGAGCCCGGGACAGGACAATGAGCAGTTCTTC
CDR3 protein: CAWSPGQDNEQFF

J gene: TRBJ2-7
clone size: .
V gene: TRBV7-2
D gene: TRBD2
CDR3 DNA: TGTGCCAGTGCAGCGGGGAGCTCCTACGAGCAGTACTTC
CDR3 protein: CASAAGSSYEQYF

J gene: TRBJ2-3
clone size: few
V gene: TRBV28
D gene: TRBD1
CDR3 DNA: TGTGCCAGCAGCGCATATGGACAGGGGCACACAGGAGATACGCAGTATTTT
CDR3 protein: CASSAYGQGHTGDTQYF

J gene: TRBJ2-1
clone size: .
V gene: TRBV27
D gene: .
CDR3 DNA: TGTGCCAGCAGTTTAGCGGGCTCCTACAATGAGCAGTTCTTC
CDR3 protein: CASSLAGSYNEQFF

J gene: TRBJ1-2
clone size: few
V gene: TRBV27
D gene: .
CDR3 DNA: TGTGCCAGCAGTGAGGGAGGTCAAAACTATGGCTACACCTTC
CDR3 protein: CASSEGGQNYGYTF

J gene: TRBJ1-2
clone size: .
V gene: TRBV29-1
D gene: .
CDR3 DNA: TGCAGCGTTGATAGTCGGGCGGGATATGGCTACACCTTC
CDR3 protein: CSVDSRAGYGYTF

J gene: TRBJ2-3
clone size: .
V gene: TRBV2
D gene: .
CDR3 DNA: TGTGCCAGCGTGAGAGTGGCGGGGACTACAGATACGCAGTATTTT
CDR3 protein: CASVRVAGTTDTQYF

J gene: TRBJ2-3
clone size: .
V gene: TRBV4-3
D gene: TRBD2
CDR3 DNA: TGCGCCAGCAGCCAACTTCAGACTAGCGGGGGGCCAACTAGCACAGATACGCAGTATTTT
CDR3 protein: CASSQLQTSGGPTSTDTQYF

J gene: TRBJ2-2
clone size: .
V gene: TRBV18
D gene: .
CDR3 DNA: TGTGCCAGCTCACCGGGACTGAGCACCGGGGAGCTGTTTTTT
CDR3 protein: CASSPGLSTGELFF

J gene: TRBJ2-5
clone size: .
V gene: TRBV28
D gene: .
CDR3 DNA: TGTGCCAGCAGTCCAATACAGGGGCGGGGAGAGACCCAGTACTTC
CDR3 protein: CASSPIQGRGETQYF

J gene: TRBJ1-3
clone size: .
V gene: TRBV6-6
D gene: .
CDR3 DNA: TGTGCCAGCAACGGGGGGCGCCTGAGGAACACCATATATTTT
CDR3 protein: CASNGGRLRNTIYF

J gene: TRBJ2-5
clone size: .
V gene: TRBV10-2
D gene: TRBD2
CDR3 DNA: TGCGCCAGCAGTGAAGCGGGAGGGGGTCGAGGGACCCAGTACTTC
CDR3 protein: CASSEAGGGRGTQYF

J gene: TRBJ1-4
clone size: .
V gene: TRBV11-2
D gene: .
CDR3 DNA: TGTGCCAGCAGCTTAGCAGGGATCCGCTATGAAAAACTGTTTTTT
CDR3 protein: CASSLAGIRYEKLFF